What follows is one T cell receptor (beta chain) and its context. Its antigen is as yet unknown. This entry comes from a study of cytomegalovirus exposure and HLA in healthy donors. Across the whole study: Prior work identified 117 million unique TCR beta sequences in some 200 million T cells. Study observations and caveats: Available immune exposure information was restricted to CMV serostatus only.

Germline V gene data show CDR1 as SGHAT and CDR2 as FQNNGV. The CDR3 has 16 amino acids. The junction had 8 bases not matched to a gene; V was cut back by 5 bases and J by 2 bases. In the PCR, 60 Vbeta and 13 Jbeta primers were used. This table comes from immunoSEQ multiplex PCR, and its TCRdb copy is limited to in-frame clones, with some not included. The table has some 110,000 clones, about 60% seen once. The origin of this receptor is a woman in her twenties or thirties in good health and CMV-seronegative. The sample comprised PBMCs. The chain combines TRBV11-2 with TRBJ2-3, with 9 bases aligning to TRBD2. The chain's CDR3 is CASSRRLAGITDTQYF. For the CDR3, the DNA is TGTGCCAGCAGCCGTCGGCTAGCGGGGATCACAGATACGCAGTATTTT.